This T cell receptor beta chain comes out of a study of T cell changes during pregnancy in multiple sclerosis (dated by TCRdb to between 2018 and 2021). In terms of the full investigation: The study looked at changes in the T cell repertoire across pregnancy in women with multiple sclerosis.

With respect to this clone: Its binding antigen is unknown. Base qualities are not provided; no much larger clone lies one nucleotide away.

Its CDR3 holds 11 amino acids, cysteine through phenylalanine. The CDR3 DNA has 33 bases and is translated from base 1. The germline V gene (reference sequence) sets CDR1 to SGHNT and CDR2 to YYREEE. V is clipped by 9 bases and J by 1 base, and the sequence between their germline boundaries is 5 bases long. Libraries came from the immunoSEQ multiplex PCR assay. TCRdb stores this immuneACCESS table with in-frame sequences only. Part of the clones is absent; in the studies checked, under half of the shortfall reflects unresolved V genes, and no reason is known for the rest. The sample data list about 37,000 clones, and roughly nine tenths of these were observed just once. The top ten constitute about 0.43% of the sample.

This sample comprised CD4+ T cells from peripheral blood mononuclear cells, obtained in the third trimester of pregnancy. The chain uses TRBV5-4 and TRBJ1-3; no D gene is confidently identified. The sequence was collected from a female donor in good health, enrolled as a control in a pregnancy study. The CDR3 amino acid sequence is: CATGSGNTIYF. The sequenced DNA: TGTGCCACCGGGTCTGGAAACACCATATATTTT.